This T cell receptor beta chain was observed in a study of glioma-infiltrating T cells. Findings and limits, study-wide: Tissue and blood shared very few CDR3 sequences. Non-neoplastic patients had below-expected tissue-blood divergence, while all gliomas exceeded expectation.

Using RNA template, CDR3s of TCR alpha and beta were amplified with iRepertoire arm-PCR. Tissue mRNA or PBMC total RNA, roughly 100-400 ng, went into one-step reverse transcription and amplification. One entry per CDR3 protein results from TCRdb running MiXCR on the multiplex PCR reads. The repertoire holds about 190,000 distinct CDR3 sequences, about 32% seen once, with around 20% in the top ten. In its sample, this clonotype was seen many times. No antigen is known for it. V gave up 6 bases and J gave up 8 bases; unmatched junction bases: 15. This CDR3 has 15 residues. Germline V gives CDR1 SGHDN, CDR2 FVKESK.

This rearrangement joins TRBV14 to TRBJ1-2; TRBD1 aligns across 7 bases. The receptor's source is a human donor with low-grade glioma or glioblastoma, undergoing nonglioma brain surgery, or in good health (not recorded which). Material for sequencing was glioma tissue, nonneoplastic brain tissue, or PBMCs (not recorded which). CDR3 sequence: CASSRKGDRVGGYTF. In nucleotides, the CDR3 is TGTGCCAGCAGTCGGAAAGGCGACAGGGTAGGCGGCTACACCTTC.